This entry features one T cell receptor beta chain sequence. What it recognizes is unknown. The data were taken from a study of cytomegalovirus exposure and HLA in healthy donors. Study results and limitations: Owing to their indistinguishability, certain V segments, notably TRBV6-2 and TRBV6-3, were excluded.

The PCR was carried out with 60 Vbeta primers and 13 Jbeta primers. The table came from immunoSEQ multiplex PCR; TCRdb's copy has only in-frame clones and leaves some out. The data hold approximately 140,000 clones, with around four fifths observed a single time. Looked up from germline, CDR1 is LNHDA and CDR2 is SQIVND (reference sequence). This CDR3 has 14 amino acids. With 8 bases removed from V and 3 bases from J, the gap between germline ends came to 13 bases. The sequenced sample consisted of PBMCs. The chain uses TRBV19 and TRBJ2-2; TRBD1 is a possible D gene (6 bases). This sequence originates from a boy younger than 18 in good health and CMV-seronegative. The CDR3 spells CASRWTVYTGELFF. The DNA of the CDR3 is TGTGCCAGTCGTTGGACAGTCTACACCGGGGAGCTGTTTTTT.